Listed below are T cell receptor beta chains from one sample, sequenced in a study of post-analysis software for immune sequencing data. One entry per CDR3 protein results from TCRdb running MiXCR on the PCR reads. This sample carries hundreds of thousands of distinct CDR3 sequences, less than 35% of them seen once, and the ten largest clones take 0.55% to 0.65%. The sequenced sample consisted of blood. The receptor source for this set is a girl aged 5 to 17 with multiple sclerosis. Each CDR3 is given with its conserved first and last residue. D genes are given only for firm matches. Where a row states a size, it is once, few, many or the class of an expanded clone; other rows omit it.

TRBJ2-3 | TRBD2 | TRBV10-3 | - | TGTGCCATCGGGGCGGGACTAGCGGGAGATACGCAGTATTTT | CAIGAGLAGDTQYF
TRBJ2-3 | - | TRBV12-3/TRBV12-4 | - | TGTGCCGGCAGTTTAAAGGGGACTTACACAGATACGCAGTATTTT | CAGSLKGTYTDTQYF
TRBJ2-2 | - | TRBV28 | - | TGTGCCAGCAGTTTATTGAACCCAAACACCGGGGAGCTGTTTTTT | CASSLLNPNTGELFF
TRBJ2-3 | - | TRBV21-1 | once | TGTGCCAGCAGGAGCGTTAGGAAGCGCCTGAGCACAGATACGCAGTATTTT | CASRSVRKRLSTDTQYF
TRBJ2-7 | - | TRBV29-1 | - | TGCAGCGTTGAAGTAGTAAAGGACCAGGGAGACAACGAGCAGTACTTC | CSVEVVKDQGDNEQYF
TRBJ2-6 | - | TRBV29-1 | few | TGCAGTGCCGAGGCTGGGGCCAACGTCCTGACTTTC | CSAEAGANVLTF
TRBJ1-2 | - | TRBV4-3 | - | TGCGCCAGCAGCCAAGATAGGACCGGCTATGACTACACCTTC | CASSQDRTGYDYTF
TRBJ2-6 | TRBD2 | TRBV28 | - | TGTGCCAGCAGTTTTGGGGGAGGGCCTTCTGGGGCCAACGTCCTGACTTTC | CASSFGGGPSGANVLTF
TRBJ1-1 | - | TRBV3-1 | - | TGTGCCAGCAGCACCGCCTTAGCTGAAGCTTTCTTT | CASSTALAEAFF
TRBJ2-1 | TRBD2 | TRBV6-5 | - | TGTGCCAGCAGTTACTCGGTGTCAGCGGGACCCGCTTACAATGAGCAGTTCTTC | CASSYSVSAGPAYNEQFF
TRBJ2-2 | - | TRBV2 | - | TGTGCCAGCAGGGGAACGGCCAACACCGGGGAGCTGTTTTTT | CASRGTANTGELFF
TRBJ2-4 | - | TRBV7-9 | few | TGTGCCAGCAGCCCCTCCCCATTGACAGGCGGAGGGTACTTC | CASSPSPLTGGGYF
TRBJ1-1 | - | TRBV15 | - | TGTGCCACCAGCAGAGTCGAGCTCGAGAGTCCTTTCTTT | CATSRVELESPFF
TRBJ2-3 | TRBD2 | TRBV6-1 | few | TGTGCCAGCAGTCGGACTAGCGGGGGGAAAGATACGCAGTATTTT | CASSRTSGGKDTQYF
TRBJ2-7 | TRBD2 | TRBV7-8 | few | TGTGCCAGCAGCACCGGGGGGGGTTTCTACGAGCAGTACTTC | CASSTGGGFYEQYF
TRBJ2-3 | - | TRBV7-2 | - | TGTGCCAGCAGCTTATCGCAACCACGCACAGATACGCAGTATTTT | CASSLSQPRTDTQYF
TRBJ2-3 | TRBD2 | TRBV20-1 | - | TGCAGTGCTAGTCCTAGCGGGAGTACCACAGATACGCAGTATTTT | CSASPSGSTTDTQYF